The T cell receptor (beta chain) under discussion was sequenced for a study of spatial heterogeneity in lung cancer. Time point here: sample taken at primary tumor resection. Patients with untreated early-stage non-small cell lung cancer, numbering 72, were the donors. Whole RNA came from tumor, nontumor lung or frozen PBMC and was sequenced without being sorted. The study's findings and limits: It was found that expanded intratumoral alpha and beta TCR counts tracked tumor mutation counts.

This clonotype has more than one count but fewer than ten. Its specificity is unknown. This beta chain lies outside the target of a library built for alpha chains; its clone size means little. J lost 7 bases, V lost 2 bases, and 5 bases had no gene match. The CDR3 has 14 amino acids. Germline CDR1 reads MNHEY; CDR2 reads SVGAGI. TCRdb reanalysed the 5' RACE reads using MiXCR and keeps one entry per CDR3 protein. The table has some 6,000 distinct CDR3 sequences, roughly 15% seen once. The receptor's source is a male donor with early-stage non-small cell lung cancer. The input for sequencing was lung tumor tissue, taken at surgery. The chain employs TRBV6-5 and TRBJ2-1, with 7 bases matching TRBD2. The CDR3 loop is CASSYGGSRNEQFF. CDR3 nucleotide sequence: TGTGCCAGCAGTTACGGCGGGAGTCGTAATGAGCAGTTCTTC.